What follows is one TCR beta chain and its context. Antigen: not known. Splitting of each subset's genomic DNA was done evenly across several immunoSEQ plates. This table comes from immunoSEQ multiplex PCR, and its TCRdb copy is limited to in-frame clones, with some not included. The sample holds under 350,000 clones, more than 75% seen once. The sample is drawn from a study of shared clonotypes between healthy human individuals. Overall study findings and caveats: The study's rarefaction showed incomplete sorted-subset sequencing despite large depth. Naive subsets generally had larger estimated richness than memory subsets.

The CDR3 has 16 amino acids. The germline V gene has CDR1 SGHVS and CDR2 FQNEAQ. Trimming took 4 bases from V and 6 from J; bases not matched to a gene: 11. The TCR was taken from a man younger than 35 in good health. The sequencing input was memory CD8+ T cells sorted from blood. Subset here: CD45RO+ cells pooled with CCR7-negative TemRA cells. The chain links TRBV7-8 to TRBJ2-1; 8 bases align to TRBD2. DNA of the CDR3: TGTGCCAGCAGCTCCACTCTAGCGGGCCTCTCCAATGAGCAGTTCTTC. Translating it yields CASSSTLAGLSNEQFF.